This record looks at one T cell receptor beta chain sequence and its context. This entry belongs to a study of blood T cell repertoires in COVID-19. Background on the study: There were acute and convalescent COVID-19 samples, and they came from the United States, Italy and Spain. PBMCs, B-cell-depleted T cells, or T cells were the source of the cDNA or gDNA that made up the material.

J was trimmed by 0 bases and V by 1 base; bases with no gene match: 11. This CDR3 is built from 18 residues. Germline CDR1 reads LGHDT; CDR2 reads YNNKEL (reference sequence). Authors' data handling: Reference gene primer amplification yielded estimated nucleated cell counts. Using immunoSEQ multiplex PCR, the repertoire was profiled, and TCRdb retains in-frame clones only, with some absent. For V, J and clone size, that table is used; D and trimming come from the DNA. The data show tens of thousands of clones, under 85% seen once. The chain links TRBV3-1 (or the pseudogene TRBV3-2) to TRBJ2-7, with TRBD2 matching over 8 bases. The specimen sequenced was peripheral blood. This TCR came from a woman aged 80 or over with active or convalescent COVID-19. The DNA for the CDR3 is TGTGCCAGCAGCCAAGGGTGGCGGGTCGGGGGGGTCTCCTACGAGCAGTACTTC. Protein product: CASSQGWRVGGVSYEQYF.